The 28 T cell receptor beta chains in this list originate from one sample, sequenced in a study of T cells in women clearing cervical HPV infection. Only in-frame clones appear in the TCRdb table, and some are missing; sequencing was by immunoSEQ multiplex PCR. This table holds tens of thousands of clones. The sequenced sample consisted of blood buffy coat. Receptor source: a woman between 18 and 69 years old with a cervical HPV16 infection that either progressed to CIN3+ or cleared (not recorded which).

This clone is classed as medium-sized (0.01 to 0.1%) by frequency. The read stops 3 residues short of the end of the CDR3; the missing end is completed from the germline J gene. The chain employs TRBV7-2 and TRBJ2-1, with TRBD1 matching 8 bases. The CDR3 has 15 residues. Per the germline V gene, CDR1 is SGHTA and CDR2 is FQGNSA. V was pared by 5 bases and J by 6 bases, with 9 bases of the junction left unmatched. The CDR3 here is CASSQDRGRVNEQFF. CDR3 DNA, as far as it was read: TGTGCCAGCAGCCAAGACAGGGGAAGAGTCAATGAG.

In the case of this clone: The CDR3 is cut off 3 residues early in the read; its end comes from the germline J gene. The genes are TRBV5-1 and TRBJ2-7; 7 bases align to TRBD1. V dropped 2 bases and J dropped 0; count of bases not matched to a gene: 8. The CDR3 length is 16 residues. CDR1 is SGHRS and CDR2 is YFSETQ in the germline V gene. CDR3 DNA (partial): TGCGCCAGCAGCTTTGGATCCAGGGGGTCCTCCTACGAG. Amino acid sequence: CASSFGSRGSSYE. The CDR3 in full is CASSFGSRGSSYEQYF.

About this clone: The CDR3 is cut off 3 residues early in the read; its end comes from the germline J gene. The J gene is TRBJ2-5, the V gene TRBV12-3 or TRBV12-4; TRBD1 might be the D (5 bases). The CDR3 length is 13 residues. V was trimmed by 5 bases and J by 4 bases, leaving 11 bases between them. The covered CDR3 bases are TGTGCCAGCAGTCAGTCTACAGGAGAGACC. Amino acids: CASSQSTGET. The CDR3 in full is CASSQSTGETQYF.

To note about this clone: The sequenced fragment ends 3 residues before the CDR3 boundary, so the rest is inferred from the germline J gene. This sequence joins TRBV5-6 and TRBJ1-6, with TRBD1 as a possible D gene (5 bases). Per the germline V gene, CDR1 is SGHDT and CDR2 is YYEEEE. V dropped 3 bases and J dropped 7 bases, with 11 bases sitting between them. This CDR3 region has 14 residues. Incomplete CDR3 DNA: TGTGCCAGCAGCTACGGACAATCAAATTCACCC. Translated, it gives CASSYGQSNSP. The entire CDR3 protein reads CASSYGQSNSPLHF.

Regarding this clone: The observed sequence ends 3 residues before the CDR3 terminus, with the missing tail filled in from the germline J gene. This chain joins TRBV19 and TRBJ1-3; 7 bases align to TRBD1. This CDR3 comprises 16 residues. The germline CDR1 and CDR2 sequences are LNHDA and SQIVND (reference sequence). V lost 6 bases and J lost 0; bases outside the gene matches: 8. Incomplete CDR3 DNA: TGTGCCAGTAGGCAACGACAGGGCGACTCTGGAAACACC. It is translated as CASRQRQGDSGNT. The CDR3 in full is CASRQRQGDSGNTIYF.

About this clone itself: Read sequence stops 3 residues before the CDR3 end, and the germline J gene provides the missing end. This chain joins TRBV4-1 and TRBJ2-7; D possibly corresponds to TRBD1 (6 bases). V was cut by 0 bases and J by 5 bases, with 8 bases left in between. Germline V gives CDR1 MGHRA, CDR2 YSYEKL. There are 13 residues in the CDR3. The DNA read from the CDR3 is TGCGCCAGCAGCCAAGAACAGGGAAACGAG. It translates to CASSQEQGNE. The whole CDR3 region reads CASSQEQGNEQYF.

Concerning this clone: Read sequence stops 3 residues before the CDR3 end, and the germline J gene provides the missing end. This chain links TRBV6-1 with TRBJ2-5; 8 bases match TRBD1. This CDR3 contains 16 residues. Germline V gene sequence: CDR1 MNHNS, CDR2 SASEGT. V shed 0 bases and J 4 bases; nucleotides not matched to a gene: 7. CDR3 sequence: CASSEARDRLGETQYF. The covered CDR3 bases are TGTGCCAGCAGTGAAGCGAGGGACAGGCTCGGAGAGACC.

The DNA read from the CDR3 is TGTGCCAGCAGTTGGGGAGCAGGGGAGACC. Its translation is CASSWGAGET. The whole CDR3 sequence reads CASSWGAGETQYF. The chain is built from TRBV7-2 and TRBJ2-5; D may be TRBD1 or TRBD2 (5 bases each). The read stops 3 residues short of the end of the CDR3; the missing end is completed from the germline J gene. Trimming took off 6 bases at V and 5 bases at J, with 13 bases between the two ends. Germline V lookup: CDR1 SGHTA, CDR2 FQGNSA. The CDR3 runs to 13 residues.

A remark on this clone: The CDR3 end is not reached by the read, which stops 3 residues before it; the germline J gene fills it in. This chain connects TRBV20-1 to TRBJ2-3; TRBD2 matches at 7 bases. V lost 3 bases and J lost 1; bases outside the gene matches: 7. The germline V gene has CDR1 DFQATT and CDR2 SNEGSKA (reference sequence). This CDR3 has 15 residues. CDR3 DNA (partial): TGCAGTGCTAGGGGCGGGAGTGTCGGCACAGATACG. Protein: CSARGGSVGTDT. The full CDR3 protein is CSARGGSVGTDTQYF.

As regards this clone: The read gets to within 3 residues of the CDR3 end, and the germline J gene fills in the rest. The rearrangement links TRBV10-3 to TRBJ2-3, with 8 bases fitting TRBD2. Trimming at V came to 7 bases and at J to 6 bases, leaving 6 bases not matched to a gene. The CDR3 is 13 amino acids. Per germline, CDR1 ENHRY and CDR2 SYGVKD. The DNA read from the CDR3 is TGTGCCATCAAAGCGGGAGTCCTTGATACG. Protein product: CAIKAGVLDT. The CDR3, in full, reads CAIKAGVLDTQYF.

Partial CDR3 DNA: TGTGCCAGCAGCCTGCAGGGGTTGAACTACGAG. Residues: CASSLQGLNYE. The whole CDR3 protein is CASSLQGLNYEQYF. J is TRBJ2-7 and V is TRBV11-2; tentative D call: TRBD1 (6 bases). The CDR3 is cut off 3 residues early in the read; its end comes from the germline J gene. CDR1 is SGHAT, CDR2 FQNNGV, per germline. This CDR3 comprises 14 residues. Trimming removed 5 bases from V and 3 bases from J, with 14 bases in between.

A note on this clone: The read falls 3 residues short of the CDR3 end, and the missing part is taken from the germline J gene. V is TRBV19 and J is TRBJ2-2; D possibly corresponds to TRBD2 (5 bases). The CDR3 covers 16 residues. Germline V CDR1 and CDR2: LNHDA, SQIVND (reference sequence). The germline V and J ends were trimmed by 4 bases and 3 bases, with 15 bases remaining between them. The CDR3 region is CASSSPSTGDTGELFF. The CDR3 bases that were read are TGTGCCAGTAGTAGCCCCAGCACCGGGGACACCGGGGAG.

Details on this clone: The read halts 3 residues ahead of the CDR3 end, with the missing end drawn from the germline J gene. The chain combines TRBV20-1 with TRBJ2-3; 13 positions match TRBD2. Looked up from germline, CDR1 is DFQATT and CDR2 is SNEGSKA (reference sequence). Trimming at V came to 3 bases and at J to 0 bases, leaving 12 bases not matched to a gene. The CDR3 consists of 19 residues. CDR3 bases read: TGCAGTGCTAGGAAGACTAGCGGGAGGACCTACCCTAGCACAGATACG. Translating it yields CSARKTSGRTYPSTDT. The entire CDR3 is CSARKTSGRTYPSTDTQYF.

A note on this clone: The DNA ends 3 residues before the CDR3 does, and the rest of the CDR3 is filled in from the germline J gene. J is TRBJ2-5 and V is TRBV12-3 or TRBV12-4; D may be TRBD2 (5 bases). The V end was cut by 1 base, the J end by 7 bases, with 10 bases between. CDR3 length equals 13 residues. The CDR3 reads CASSLESGVTQYF. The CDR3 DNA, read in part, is TGTGCCAGCAGTTTAGAGTCCGGGGTGACC.

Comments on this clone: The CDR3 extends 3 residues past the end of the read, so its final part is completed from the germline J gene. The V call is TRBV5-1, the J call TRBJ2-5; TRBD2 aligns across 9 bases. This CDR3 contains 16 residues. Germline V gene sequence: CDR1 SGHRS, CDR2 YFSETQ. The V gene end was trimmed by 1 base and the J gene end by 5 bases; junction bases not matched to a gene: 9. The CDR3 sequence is CASSLTSGRVWETQYF. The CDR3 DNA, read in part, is TGCGCCAGCAGCTTGACTAGCGGGCGGGTATGGGAGACC.

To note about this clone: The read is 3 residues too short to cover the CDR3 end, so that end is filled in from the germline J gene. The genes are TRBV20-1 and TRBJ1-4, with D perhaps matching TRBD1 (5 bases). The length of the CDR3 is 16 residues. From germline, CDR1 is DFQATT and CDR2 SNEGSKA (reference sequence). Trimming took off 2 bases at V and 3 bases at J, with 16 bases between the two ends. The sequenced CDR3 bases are TGCAGTGCTAGATTAGGGGCCCCCAAGTCTAATGAAAAA. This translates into CSARLGAPKSNEK. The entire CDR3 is CSARLGAPKSNEKLFF.

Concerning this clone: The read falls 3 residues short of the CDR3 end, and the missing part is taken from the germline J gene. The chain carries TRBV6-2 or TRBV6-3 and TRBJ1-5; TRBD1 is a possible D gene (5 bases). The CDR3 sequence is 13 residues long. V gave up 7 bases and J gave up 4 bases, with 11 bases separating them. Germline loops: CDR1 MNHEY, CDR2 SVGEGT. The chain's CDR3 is CASKWAGNQPQHF. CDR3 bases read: TGTGCCAGCAAATGGGCAGGGAATCAGCCC.

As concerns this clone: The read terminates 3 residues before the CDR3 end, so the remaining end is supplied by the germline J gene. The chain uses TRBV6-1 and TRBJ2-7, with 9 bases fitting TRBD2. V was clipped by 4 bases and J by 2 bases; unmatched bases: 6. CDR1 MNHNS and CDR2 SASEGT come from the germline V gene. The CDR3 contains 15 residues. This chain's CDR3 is CASSALAGGPYEQYF. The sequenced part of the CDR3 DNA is TGTGCCAGCAGTGCACTAGCGGGTGGCCCCTACGAG.

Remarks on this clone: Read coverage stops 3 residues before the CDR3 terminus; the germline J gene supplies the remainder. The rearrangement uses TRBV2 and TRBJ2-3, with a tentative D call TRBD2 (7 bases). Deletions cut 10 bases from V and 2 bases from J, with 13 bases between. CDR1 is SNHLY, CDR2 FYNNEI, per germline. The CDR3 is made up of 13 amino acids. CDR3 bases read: TGTGCCACCCGGGCGGGGGCCACAGATACG. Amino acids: CATRAGATDT. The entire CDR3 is CATRAGATDTQYF.

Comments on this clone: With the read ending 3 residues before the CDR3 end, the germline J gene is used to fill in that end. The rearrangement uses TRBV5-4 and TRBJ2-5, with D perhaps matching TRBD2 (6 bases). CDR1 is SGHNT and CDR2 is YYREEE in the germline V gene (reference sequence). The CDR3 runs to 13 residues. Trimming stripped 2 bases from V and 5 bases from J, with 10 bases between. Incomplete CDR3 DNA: TGTGCCAGCAGCTTCGGGAGCGGGGAGACC. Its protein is CASSFGSGET. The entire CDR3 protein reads CASSFGSGETQYF.

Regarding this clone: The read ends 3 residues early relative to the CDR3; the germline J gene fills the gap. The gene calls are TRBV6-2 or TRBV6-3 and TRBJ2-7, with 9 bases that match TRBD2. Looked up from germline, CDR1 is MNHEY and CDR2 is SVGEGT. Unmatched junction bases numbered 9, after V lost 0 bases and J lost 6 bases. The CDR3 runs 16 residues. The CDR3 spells CASSYSVREGATEQYF. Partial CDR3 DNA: TGTGCCAGCAGTTACTCTGTGCGGGAGGGTGCCACCGAG.

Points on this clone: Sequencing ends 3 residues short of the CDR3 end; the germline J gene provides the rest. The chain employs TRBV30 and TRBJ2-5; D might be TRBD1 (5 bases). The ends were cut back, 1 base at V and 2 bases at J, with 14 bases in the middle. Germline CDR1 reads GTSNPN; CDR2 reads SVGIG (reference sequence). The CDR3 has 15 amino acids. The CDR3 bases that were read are TGTGCCTGGAGTGAAGGGGCCAGTAGTCAAGAGACC. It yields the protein CAWSEGASSQET. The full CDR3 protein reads CAWSEGASSQETQYF.

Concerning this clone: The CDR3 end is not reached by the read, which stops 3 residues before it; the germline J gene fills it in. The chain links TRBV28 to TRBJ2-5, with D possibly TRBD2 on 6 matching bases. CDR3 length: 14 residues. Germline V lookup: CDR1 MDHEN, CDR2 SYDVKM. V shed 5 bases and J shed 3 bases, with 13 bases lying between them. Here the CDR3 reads CASSPWRGEETQYF. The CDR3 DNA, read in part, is TGTGCCAGCAGTCCCTGGAGGGGAGAAGAGACC.

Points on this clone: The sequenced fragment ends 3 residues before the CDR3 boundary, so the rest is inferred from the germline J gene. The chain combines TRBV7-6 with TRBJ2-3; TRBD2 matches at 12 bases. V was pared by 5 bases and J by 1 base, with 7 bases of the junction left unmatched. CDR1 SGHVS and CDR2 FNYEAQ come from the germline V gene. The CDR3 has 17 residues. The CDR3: CASSALAGGGGTDTQYF. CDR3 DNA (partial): TGTGCCAGCAGCGCCCTAGCGGGAGGGGGGGGCACAGATACG.

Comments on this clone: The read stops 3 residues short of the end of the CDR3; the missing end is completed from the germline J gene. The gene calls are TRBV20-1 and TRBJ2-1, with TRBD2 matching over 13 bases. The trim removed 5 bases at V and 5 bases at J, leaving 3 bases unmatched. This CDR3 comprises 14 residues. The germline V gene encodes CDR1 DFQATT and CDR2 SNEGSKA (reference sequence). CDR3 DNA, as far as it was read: TGCAGTGCTCAAACTAGCGGGGGGGACAATGAG. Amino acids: CSAQTSGGDNE. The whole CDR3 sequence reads CSAQTSGGDNEQFF.

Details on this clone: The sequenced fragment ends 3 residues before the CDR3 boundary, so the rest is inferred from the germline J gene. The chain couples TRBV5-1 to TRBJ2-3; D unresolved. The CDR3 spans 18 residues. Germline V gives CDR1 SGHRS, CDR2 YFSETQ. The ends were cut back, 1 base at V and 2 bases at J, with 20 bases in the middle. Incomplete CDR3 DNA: TGCGCCAGCAGCTTGAGCGCGCCGAGTTTTTACTTCACAGATACG. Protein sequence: CASSLSAPSFYFTDT. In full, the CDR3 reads CASSLSAPSFYFTDTQYF. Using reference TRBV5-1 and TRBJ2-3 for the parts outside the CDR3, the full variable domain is KAGVTQTPRYLIKTRGQQVTLSCSPISGHRSVSWYQQTPGQGLQFLFEYFSETQRNKGNFPGRFSGRQFSNSRSEMNVSTLELGDSALYLCASSLSAPSFYFTDTQYFGPGTRLTVL.

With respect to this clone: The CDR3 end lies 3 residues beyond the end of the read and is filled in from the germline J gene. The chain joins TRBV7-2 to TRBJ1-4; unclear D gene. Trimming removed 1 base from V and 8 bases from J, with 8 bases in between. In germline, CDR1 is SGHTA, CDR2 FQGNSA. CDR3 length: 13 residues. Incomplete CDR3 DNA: TGTGCCAGCAGCTTAGGCGCAAACGAAAAA. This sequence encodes CASSLGANEK. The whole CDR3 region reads CASSLGANEKLFF.

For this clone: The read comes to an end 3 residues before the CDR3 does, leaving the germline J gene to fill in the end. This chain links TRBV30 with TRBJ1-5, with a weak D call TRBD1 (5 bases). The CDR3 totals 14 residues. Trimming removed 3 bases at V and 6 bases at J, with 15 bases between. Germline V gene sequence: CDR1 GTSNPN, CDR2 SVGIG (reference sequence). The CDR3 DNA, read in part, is TGTGCCTGGAGCGCAGGGTTGTCACGTCAGCCC. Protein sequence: CAWSAGLSRQP. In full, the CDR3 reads CAWSAGLSRQPQHF.